The T cell receptor beta chain under discussion was sequenced for a study of blood T cell repertoires in COVID-19. Study-level information: Samples taken during acute and convalescent COVID-19 were collected in the United States, Italy and Spain. PBMCs, B-cell-depleted T cells, or T cells were the source of the cDNA or gDNA that made up the material.

The J segment lost 7 bases and the V segment lost 9 bases, leaving 11 bases of the junction unmatched. The CDR3 is made up of 14 amino acids. CDR1 is SNHLY, CDR2 FYNNEI, per germline. Seattle cases were enrolled at active infection and followed longitudinally. In the original processing: Reference gene primer amplification yielded estimated nucleated cell counts. Here immunoSEQ multiplex PCR was the method, and the copy in TCRdb shows in-frame clones only, minus some. That table furnishes V, J and clone size, whereas the DNA furnished D and trimming. The sample lists about 350,000 clones, over 80% occurring once.

The chain recombines TRBV2 with TRBJ2-4; 8 bases line up with TRBD1. The specimen sequenced was peripheral blood. This sequence was found in a man aged 25-40 years with COVID-19, enrolled during active disease. In nucleotides, the CDR3 is TGTGCCAGTTTTCCCGGGACAGGTACTAACATTCAGTACTTC. Residues: CASFPGTGTNIQYF. Drawing the rest from reference TRBV2 and TRBJ2-4, the complete variable domain is EPEVTQTPSHQVTQMGQEVILRCVPISNHLYFYWYRQILGQKVEFLVSFYNNEISEKSEIFDDQFSVERPDGSNFTLKIRSTKLEDSAMYFCASFPGTGTNIQYFGAGTRLSVL.